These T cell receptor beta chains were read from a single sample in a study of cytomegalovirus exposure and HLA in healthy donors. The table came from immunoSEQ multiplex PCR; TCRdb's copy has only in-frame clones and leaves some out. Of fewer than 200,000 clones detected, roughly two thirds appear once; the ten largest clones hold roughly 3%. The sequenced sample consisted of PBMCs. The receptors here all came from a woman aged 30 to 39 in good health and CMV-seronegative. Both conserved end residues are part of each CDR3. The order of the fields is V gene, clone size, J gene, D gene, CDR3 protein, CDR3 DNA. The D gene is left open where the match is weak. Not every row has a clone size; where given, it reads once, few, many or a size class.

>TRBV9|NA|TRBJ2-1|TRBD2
CASSPPGIAGYNEQFF
TGTGCCAGCAGCCCCCCGGGTATAGCGGGGTACAATGAGCAGTTCTTC
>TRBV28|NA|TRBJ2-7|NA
CASSSGPENSYEQYF
TGTGCCAGCAGTTCAGGGCCTGAGAACTCCTACGAGCAGTACTTC
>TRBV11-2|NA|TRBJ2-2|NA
CASSLFIGPELFF
TGTGCCAGCAGCTTATTTATTGGGCCTGAGCTGTTTTTT
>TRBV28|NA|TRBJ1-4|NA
CASSFGSGGLFF
TGTGCCAGCAGTTTTGGGAGCGGGGGACTGTTTTTT
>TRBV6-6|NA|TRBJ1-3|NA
CAASLRSSGNIIYF
TGTGCAGCTAGTTTGAGGAGCTCTGGAAACATCATATATTTT
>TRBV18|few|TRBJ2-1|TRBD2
CASSPRTGTSGNNEQFF
TGTGCCAGCTCCCCGAGAACCGGGACTAGCGGGAACAATGAGCAGTTCTTC
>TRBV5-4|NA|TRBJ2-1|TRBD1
CASSSTGTGLGNEQFF
TGTGCCAGCAGCTCGACCGGGACAGGGTTAGGAAATGAGCAGTTCTTC
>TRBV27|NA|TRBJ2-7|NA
CASSLTTPYEQYF
TGTGCCAGCAGCCTGACTACTCCCTACGAGCAGTACTTC
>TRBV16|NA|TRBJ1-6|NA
CASSDRSNSPLHF
TGTGCCAGCAGCGACAGGAGTAATTCACCCCTCCACTTT
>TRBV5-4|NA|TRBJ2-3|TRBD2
CASSLGDSGYTDTQYF
TGTGCCAGCAGCTTGGGTGATAGCGGGTACACAGATACGCAGTATTTT
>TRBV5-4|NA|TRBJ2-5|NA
CASSLANFRQQETQYF
TGTGCCAGCAGCTTGGCCAATTTCCGTCAGCAAGAGACCCAGTACTTC
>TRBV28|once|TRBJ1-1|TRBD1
CASSLFDRGTRNQAFF
TGTGCCAGCAGTTTATTCGACAGGGGGACCAGGAACCAAGCTTTCTTT
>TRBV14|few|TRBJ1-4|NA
CASSPSRVDEKLFF
TGTGCCAGCAGTCCCTCCAGGGTTGACGAAAAACTGTTTTTT
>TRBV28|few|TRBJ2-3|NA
CASSFAVADTQYF
TGTGCCAGCAGTTTTGCAGTCGCAGATACGCAGTATTTT
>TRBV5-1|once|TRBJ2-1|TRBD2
CASSLGTSGSDEQFF
TGCGCCAGCAGTTTAGGGACTAGCGGGAGCGATGAGCAGTTCTTC
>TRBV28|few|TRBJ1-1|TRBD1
CASRQKGAKAFF
TGTGCCAGCAGACAAAAGGGGGCTAAAGCTTTCTTT
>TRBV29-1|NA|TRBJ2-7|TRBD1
CSAAMGQGGYEQYF
TGCAGCGCCGCCATGGGACAGGGGGGATACGAGCAGTACTTC
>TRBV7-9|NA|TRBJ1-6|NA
CASSLDEAGNNSPLHF
TGTGCCAGCAGCTTAGATGAGGCCGGGAATAATTCACCCCTCCACTTT
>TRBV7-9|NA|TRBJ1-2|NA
CASRPGEGRQGYTF
TGTGCCAGCAGACCGGGAGAGGGGCGGCAAGGCTACACCTTC
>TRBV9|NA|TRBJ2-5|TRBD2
CASSAQRGEEETQYF
TGTGCCAGCAGCGCCCAGCGGGGGGAGGAAGAGACCCAGTACTTC
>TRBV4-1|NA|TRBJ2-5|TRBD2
CASSQSGGAETQYF
TGCGCCAGCAGCCAGAGCGGGGGGGCAGAGACCCAGTACTTC
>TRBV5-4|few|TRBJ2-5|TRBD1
CASSLPGTGILETQYF
TGTGCCAGCAGCCTTCCCGGGACAGGGATTCTGGAGACCCAGTACTTC
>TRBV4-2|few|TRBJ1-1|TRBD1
CASSQDGPGGWTEAFF
TGTGCCAGCAGCCAAGATGGTCCAGGGGGTTGGACTGAAGCTTTCTTT
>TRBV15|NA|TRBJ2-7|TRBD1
CATSGTGNYEQYF
TGTGCCACCAGCGGGACAGGGAACTACGAGCAGTACTTC
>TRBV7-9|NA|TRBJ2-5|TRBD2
CASSYGLAGEGETQYF
TGTGCCAGCAGCTACGGACTAGCGGGAGAGGGAGAGACCCAGTACTTC
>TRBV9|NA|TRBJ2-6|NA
CASSFLGSGANVLTF
TGTGCCAGCAGCTTCCTAGGCTCTGGGGCCAACGTCCTGACTTTC
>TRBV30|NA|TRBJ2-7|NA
CAWNPPSGGYEQYF
TGTGCCTGGAATCCCCCAAGTGGGGGCTACGAGCAGTACTTC
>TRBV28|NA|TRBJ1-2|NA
CASSSTTNYGYTF
TGTGCCAGCAGTTCGACAACCAACTATGGCTACACCTTC
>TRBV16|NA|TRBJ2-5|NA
CASSQGTQETQYF
TGTGCCAGCAGCCAAGGTACTCAAGAGACCCAGTACTTC
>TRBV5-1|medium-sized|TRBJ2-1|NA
CASSFSGAYNEQFF
TGCGCCAGCAGCTTTTCGGGAGCCTACAATGAGCAGTTCTTC
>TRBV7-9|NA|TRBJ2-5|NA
CASSSSRDPGWKTQYF
TGTGCCAGCAGCTCAAGCCGGGATCCGGGATGGAAGACCCAGTACTTC
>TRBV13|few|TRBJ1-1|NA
CASSLKEGTEAFF
TGTGCCAGCAGCTTAAAGGAGGGCACTGAAGCTTTCTTT
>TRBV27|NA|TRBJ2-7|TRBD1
CASSPPGGSHYEQYF
TGTGCCAGCAGTCCCCCAGGGGGCTCCCACTACGAGCAGTACTTC
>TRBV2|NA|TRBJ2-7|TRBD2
CASTGGAGVAYEQYF
TGTGCCAGCACCGGTGGGGCGGGAGTAGCCTACGAGCAGTACTTC
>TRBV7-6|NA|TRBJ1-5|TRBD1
CASSSGQGGQPQHF
TGTGCCAGCAGCTCTGGACAGGGCGGGCAGCCCCAGCATTTT
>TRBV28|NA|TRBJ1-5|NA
CASSPGFQPQHF
TGTGCCAGCAGCCCAGGGTTTCAGCCCCAGCATTTT
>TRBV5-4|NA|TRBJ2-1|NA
CASSQREIGYNEQFF
TGTGCCAGCAGCCAAAGGGAGATAGGGTACAATGAGCAGTTCTTC
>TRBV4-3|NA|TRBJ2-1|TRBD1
CASRRTGVHEQFF
TGCGCCAGCAGACGGACAGGGGTTCATGAGCAGTTCTTC
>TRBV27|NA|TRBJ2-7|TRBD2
CASSQLAQGPYEQYF
TGTGCCAGCAGCCAACTAGCGCAAGGGCCCTACGAGCAGTACTTC
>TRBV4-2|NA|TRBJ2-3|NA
CASSQEGGPTRDTQYF
TGTGCCAGCAGCCAAGAGGGGGGGCCAACTCGGGATACGCAGTATTTT
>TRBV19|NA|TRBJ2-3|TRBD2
CASSTSPVLLAGITDTQYF
TGTGCCAGTAGTACGTCCCCGGTCCTACTAGCGGGGATCACAGATACGCAGTATTTT
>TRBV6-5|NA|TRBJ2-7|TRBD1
CASSYSRDRAYEQYF
TGTGCCAGCAGTTACTCCCGGGACAGGGCTTACGAGCAGTACTTC
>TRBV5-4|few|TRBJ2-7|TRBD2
CASSLYTGGEQYF
TGTGCCAGCAGCTTGTATACGGGGGGAGAGCAGTACTTC
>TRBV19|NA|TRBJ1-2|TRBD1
CASSIRDSQIYGYTF
TGTGCCAGTAGTATCCGGGACAGCCAAATCTATGGCTACACCTTC
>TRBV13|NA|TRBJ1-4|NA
CASSLANSQSPLFF
TGTGCCAGCAGCTTAGCTAACTCCCAATCCCCACTGTTTTTT
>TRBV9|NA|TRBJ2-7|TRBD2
CASSVLAGGDEQYF
TGTGCCAGCAGCGTCCTAGCGGGAGGAGACGAGCAGTACTTC
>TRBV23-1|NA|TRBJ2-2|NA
CASTMGGRKSGELFF
TGCGCCAGCACAATGGGGGGAAGGAAATCCGGGGAGCTGTTTTTT
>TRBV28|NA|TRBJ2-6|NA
CASSGDAGRSGANVLTF
TGTGCCAGTTCCGGTGATGCGGGAAGGTCTGGGGCCAACGTCCTGACTTTC
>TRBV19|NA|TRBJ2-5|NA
CASSIAGVRTQYF
TGTGCCAGTAGTATAGCCGGGGTGCGGACCCAGTACTTC